A selection of T cell receptor beta chains follows, all from one sample in a study of blood T cells in healthy people across ages. TCRdb recomputed calls from the 5' RACE reads with MiXCR, one row per CDR3 protein. The table includes some 1.1 million distinct CDR3 sequences, 30% to 40% detected once. The specimen sequenced was blood. Source of these receptors: a man aged 18 to 30 in good health. Each CDR3 is given with its conserved first and last residue. D genes are given only for firm matches. Where a row states a size, it is once, few, many or the class of an expanded clone; other rows omit it.

TRBD1	14	few	TRBV6-5	TRBJ1-4	CASRPDRGREKLFF	TGTGCCAGCAGGCCGGACAGGGGGCGGGAAAAACTGTTTTTT
-	14	few	TRBV27	TRBJ2-7	CASSLGTVGYEQYF	TGTGCCAGCAGCCTCGGGACGGTGGGCTACGAGCAGTACTTC
-	15	-	TRBV4-2	TRBJ1-6	CASSQEGQGTSPLHF	TGTGCCAGCAGCCAAGAGGGGCAGGGGACTTCACCCCTCCACTTT
-	14	few	TRBV27	TRBJ1-1	CASSLSRVDTEAFF	TGTGCCAGCAGTTTATCCAGGGTGGACACTGAAGCTTTCTTT
-	17	-	TRBV20-1	TRBJ1-4	CSASTFSGQTANEKLFF	TGCAGTGCCAGTACCTTTTCGGGGCAAACAGCTAATGAAAAACTGTTTTTT
TRBD2	16	-	TRBV7-2	TRBJ2-3	CASSTGLAGGTDTQYF	TGTGCCAGCAGCACTGGGCTAGCGGGGGGAACAGATACGCAGTATTTT
-	15	-	TRBV24-1	TRBJ2-3	CATSENSDYTDAQYF	TGTGCCACCAGTGAAAACAGCGATTACACAGATGCGCAGTATTTT
-	20	many	TRBV11-2	TRBJ2-1	CASSLTGGGTLRKWGNEQFF	TGTGCCAGCAGCTTAACCGGAGGAGGGACACTACGAAAATGGGGCAATGAGCAGTTCTTC
TRBD1	15	once	TRBV4-2	TRBJ1-1	CASSQEGQGFREAFF	TGTGCCAGCAGCCAAGAGGGACAGGGCTTCCGAGAAGCTTTCTTT
-	14	few	TRBV6-5	TRBJ1-1	CASSYSTGPTEAFF	TGTGCCAGCAGTTACTCCACAGGGCCCACTGAAGCTTTCTTT
-	16	-	TRBV7-8	TRBJ2-3	CASSFMAPTDTDTQYF	TGTGCCAGCAGCTTTATGGCCCCGACGGACACAGATACGCAGTATTTT
TRBD1	13	-	TRBV12-3/TRBV12-4	TRBJ1-2	CASRAGQGYGYTF	TGTGCCAGCAGGGCGGGACAGGGATATGGCTACACCTTC
-	11	many	TRBV7-9	TRBJ2-1	CASRVDNEQFF	TGTGCCAGCAGGGTAGACAATGAGCAGTTCTTC
-	13	many	TRBV12-3/TRBV12-4	TRBJ1-4	CASRLGFNEKLFF	TGTGCCAGCAGGCTCGGCTTTAATGAAAAACTGTTTTTT
-	15	-	TRBV5-1	TRBJ2-2	CASQTSSGNTGELFF	TGCGCCAGCCAGACCTCGAGCGGCAACACCGGGGAGCTGTTTTTT
-	14	-	TRBV6-6	TRBJ2-7	CASSDGVGGYEQYF	TGTGCCAGCAGTGACGGTGTAGGCGGCTACGAGCAGTACTTC
-	14	-	TRBV12-3/TRBV12-4	TRBJ1-5	CASSLAEGNQPQHF	TGTGCCAGCAGTTTAGCGGAGGGCAATCAGCCCCAGCATTTT
-	14	-	TRBV12-3/TRBV12-4	TRBJ1-5	CASSLASSNQPQHF	TGTGCCAGCAGTTTGGCCAGCTCCAATCAGCCCCAGCATTTT
TRBD1	15	-	TRBV5-5	TRBJ1-2	CASSLATGYNYGYTF	TGTGCCAGCAGCTTGGCGACAGGGTACAACTATGGCTACACCTTC
TRBD2	16	-	TRBV4-2	TRBJ2-5	CASSQVSLAILETQYF	TGTGCCAGCAGCCAAGTTTCACTAGCGATCTTGGAGACCCAGTACTTC
-	15	many	TRBV20-1	TRBJ1-2	CSASEPTTHNYGYTF	TGCAGTGCTAGCGAGCCGACAACCCATAACTATGGCTACACCTTC
TRBD1	16	-	TRBV14	TRBJ1-2	CASSQDSGQGVYGYTF	TGTGCCAGCAGCCAAGATTCGGGACAGGGGGTATATGGCTACACCTTC
-	15	few	TRBV4-2	TRBJ2-7	CASSPGAVVTNEQYF	TGTGCCAGCAGCCCCGGGGCAGTCGTAACCAACGAGCAGTACTTC
-	9	few	TRBV20-1	TRBJ1-2	CSANRAHTF	TGCAGTGCTAACAGAGCCCACACCTTC
TRBD2	14	-	TRBV20-1	TRBJ2-1	CSASPGGGRNEQFF	TGCAGTGCTAGTCCAGGCGGGGGACGAAATGAGCAGTTCTTC
-	15	-	TRBV28	TRBJ2-7	CASSFSGSVSYEQYF	TGTGCCAGCAGTTTTTCCGGGTCCGTATCCTACGAGCAGTACTTC
-	13	-	TRBV20-1	TRBJ1-6	CSAQQGISSPLHF	TGCAGTGCCCAACAGGGTATCAGTTCACCCCTCCACTTT
-	16	-	TRBV20-1	TRBJ1-5	CSARTPGPHSNQPQHF	TGCAGTGCTAGAACCCCCGGGCCGCATAGCAATCAGCCCCAGCATTTT
TRBD2	15	few	TRBV7-9	TRBJ2-3	CASSLGLARKSTQYF	TGTGCCAGCAGCCTCGGACTAGCTCGGAAGTCGACGCAGTATTTT
-	14	many	TRBV6-6	TRBJ1-2	CASSPGGGLYGYTF	TGTGCCAGCAGCCCCGGAGGCGGCCTCTATGGCTACACCTTC
TRBD1	18	few	TRBV4-3	TRBJ2-3	CASSQDRNRDRETDTQYF	TGCGCCAGCAGCCAAGATCGGAACCGAGACAGGGAGACCGATACGCAGTATTTT
-	13	-	TRBV29-1	TRBJ2-1	CSVVGALNNEQFF	TGCAGCGTTGTAGGGGCCCTCAACAATGAGCAGTTCTTC
-	16	-	TRBV12-3/TRBV12-4	TRBJ1-5	CASTAKGWGRNQPQHF	TGTGCCAGCACCGCCAAAGGTTGGGGTCGCAATCAGCCCCAGCATTTT
TRBD1	19	-	TRBV11-1	TRBJ2-5	CASSLAPTTGTGGQETQYF	TGTGCCAGCAGCTTAGCGCCTACGACCGGGACAGGGGGCCAAGAGACCCAGTACTTC
-	13	few	TRBV12-3/TRBV12-4	TRBJ1-1	CASTTQGGPEAFF	TGTGCCAGCACCACCCAAGGCGGCCCTGAAGCTTTCTTT
TRBD2	17	few	TRBV7-9	TRBJ2-3	CASSTTAGLAVVDTQYF	TGTGCCAGCAGCACCACCGCGGGACTAGCGGTGGTTGATACGCAGTATTTT
-	12	-	TRBV28	TRBJ1-2	CATRGTNYGYTF	TGTGCAACCCGGGGGACCAACTATGGCTACACCTTC
-	16	-	TRBV5-1	TRBJ2-2	CASSLGRGATHGELFF	TGCGCCAGCAGCTTGGGAAGGGGTGCGACCCACGGGGAGCTGTTTTTT
-	13	-	TRBV20-1	TRBJ2-2	CSARLGLTGELFF	TGCAGTGCTAGATTAGGACTCACCGGGGAGCTGTTTTTT
TRBD1	14	many	TRBV29-1	TRBJ2-3	CSVVPDRGPDTQYF	TGCAGCGTTGTACCGGACAGGGGTCCAGATACGCAGTATTTT
-	15	-	TRBV6-2/TRBV6-3	TRBJ2-1	CASSYSPNSYNEQFF	TGTGCCAGCAGTTACTCTCCCAACTCCTACAATGAGCAGTTCTTC
-	12	many	TRBV12-3/TRBV12-4	TRBJ1-2	CASSLGADGYTF	TGTGCCAGCAGCCTTGGTGCAGATGGCTACACCTTC
TRBD1	14	few	TRBV6-6	TRBJ1-1	CASSYEGQGKEAFF	TGTGCCAGCAGTTACGAGGGACAGGGGAAGGAAGCTTTCTTT
-	15	-	TRBV4-2	TRBJ1-2	CASSQDTTGNYSYTF	TGTGCCAGCAGCCAAGACACGACAGGCAACTATAGCTACACCTTC
TRBD1	14	-	TRBV20-1	TRBJ1-6	CSARKQGANSPLHF	TGCAGTGCTAGAAAACAGGGGGCGAATTCACCCCTCCACTTT
TRBD1	16	-	TRBV20-1	TRBJ1-6	CSADGGEQGAASPLHF	TGCAGTGCGGATGGGGGTGAACAGGGGGCAGCTTCACCCCTCCACTTT
TRBD1	15	-	TRBV9	TRBJ2-1	CASSVSGTAYNEQFF	TGTGCCAGCAGCGTATCCGGGACAGCATACAATGAGCAGTTCTTC
-	13	-	TRBV20-1	TRBJ2-7	CSAERLNYNEQYF	TGCAGTGCTGAGAGATTGAACTACAATGAGCAGTACTTC
-	14	-	TRBV20-1	TRBJ2-1	CSATQVLEPGRRFF	TGCAGTGCTACCCAGGTTTTGGAACCCGGTCGTCGGTTCTTC
TRBD1	15	few	TRBV6-5	TRBJ2-3	CASRLPGTGKGTQYF	TGTGCCAGCAGGCTCCCCGGGACAGGGAAGGGTACGCAGTATTTT
TRBD1	13	-	TRBV28	TRBJ1-1	CASKQGADTEAFF	TGTGCCAGTAAACAGGGGGCGGACACTGAAGCTTTCTTT
TRBD1	14	few	TRBV12-3/TRBV12-4	TRBJ1-2	CASSILTGADGYTF	TGTGCCAGCAGTATTCTAACAGGGGCGGATGGCTACACCTTC
TRBD1	16	-	TRBV7-9	TRBJ2-3	CASSLRTGSGTDTQYF	TGTGCCAGCAGCTTAAGGACAGGGAGCGGCACAGATACGCAGTATTTT
TRBD1	15	few	TRBV6-5	TRBJ2-1	CASSPSSRQGYEQFF	TGTGCCAGCAGTCCGTCCTCCCGACAGGGCTATGAGCAGTTCTTC
-	12	many	TRBV11-2	TRBJ2-3	CASRGGTDTQYF	TGTGCCAGCAGAGGGGGAACAGATACGCAGTATTTT
-	13	few	TRBV6-1	TRBJ1-5	CASIEGVNQPQHF	TGTGCCAGCATTGAGGGAGTCAATCAGCCCCAGCATTTT
-	16	-	TRBV29-1	TRBJ2-3	CSVEGLGGAFTDTQYF	TGCAGCGTTGAAGGGTTGGGAGGAGCTTTCACAGATACGCAGTATTTT